Below are 5 T cell receptor beta chains sequenced from a single sample in a study of shared T cell receptors in the human thymus. Clones were read by immunoSEQ multiplex PCR, and TCRdb kept only the in-frame ones, dropping some. Altogether some 700,000 clones are present, more than 75% being singletons, with the ten largest covering about 0.01%. A further study also used this sample, focusing on human thymus T cells.

The sequencing sample was made of thymocytes. The receptor set was obtained from a boy younger than two with a congenital heart defect.

The chain is built from TRBV11-1 and TRBJ2-3; the D is unclear. Germline V gene sequence: CDR1 SGHAT, CDR2 FQDESV (reference sequence). The CDR3 runs to 11 residues. V lost 4 bases to trimming and J lost 4 bases, with 3 bases between them. This chain's CDR3 is CASSSSDTQYF. DNA for the CDR3: TGTGCCAGCAGCTCCTCAGATACGCAGTATTTT. Full variable domain (missing parts from reference TRBV11-1 and TRBJ2-3): EAEVAQSPRYKITEKSQAVAFWCDPISGHATLYWYRQILGQGPELLVQFQDESVVDDSQLPKDRFSAERLKGVDSTLKIQPAELGDSAMYLCASSSSDTQYFGPGTRLTVL.

This clone was counted between two and nine times. Other nucleotide sequences from this sample produce the same CDR3. This chain uses TRBV7-3 with TRBJ1-1, with a tentative D call TRBD1 (6 bases). The CDR3 sequence is 13 residues long. Germline assignment: CDR1 SGHTA and CDR2 FQGTGA. V was trimmed by 4 bases and J by 5 bases, leaving 11 bases between them. DNA of the CDR3: TGTGCCAGCAGCTACACAGGGTCGACTGAAGCTTTCTTT. Encoded protein: CASSYTGSTEAFF.

This clone appeared a few times. The chain carries TRBV19 and TRBJ2-7; D perhaps matches TRBD1 (5 bases). The V gene's germline CDR1 is LNHDA and CDR2 SQIVND (reference sequence). Trimming cost V 1 base and J 2 bases, with 12 bases left between them. This CDR3 region has 15 residues. The CDR3 loop is CASSIVGPSPYEQYF. The CDR3 DNA follows: TGTGCCAGTAGTATAGTGGGGCCCTCCCCCTACGAGCAGTACTTC.

The chain recombines TRBV11-2 with TRBJ1-5, with D hard to call. V was pared by 5 bases and J by 3 bases, with 8 bases between. In germline, CDR1 is SGHAT, CDR2 FQNNGV. This CDR3 contains 13 residues. CDR3 region: CASSAQNNQPQHF. CDR3 DNA sequence: TGTGCCAGCAGCGCACAGAACAATCAGCCCCAGCATTTT.

This clone was counted a few times. The chain couples TRBV4-3 to TRBJ2-2, with D possibly TRBD2 on 6 matching bases. The V end was cut by 0 bases, the J end by 1 base, with 27 bases between. From germline, CDR1 is LGHNA and CDR2 YSLEER. The CDR3 is 22 residues long. This CDR3 is CASSQDAGPRVGPGLNTGELFF. DNA for the CDR3: TGCGCCAGCAGCCAAGATGCGGGGCCTCGGGTGGGGCCGGGACTGAACACCGGGGAGCTGTTTTTT.